The 16 T cell receptor beta chains listed next were all sequenced from one sample in a study of T cells in women clearing cervical HPV infection. Produced via immunoSEQ multiplex PCR; TCRdb's table is partial and in-frame only. The table for this sample gives under 30,000 clones. The sequenced sample consisted of blood buffy coat. The source is a woman aged 18 to 75 with a cervical HPV16 infection that either progressed to CIN3+ or cleared (not recorded which).

Remarks on this clone: The read finishes 3 residues shy of the CDR3 end, and the germline J gene is used to complete it. The chain combines TRBV5-5 with TRBJ2-3, with 8 bases aligning to TRBD1. Germline-derived CDR1 and CDR2 are SGHKS and YYEKEE (reference sequence). The CDR3 length is 15 residues. CDR3 protein: CASSRKQGVDQPQYF. CDR3 DNA (partial): TGTGCCAGCAGCCGCAAACAGGGGGTCGACCAGCCG. Based on the CDR3 plus reference TRBV5-5 and TRBJ2-3, the full variable domain is DAGVTQSPTHLIKTRGQQVTLRCSPISGHKSVSWYQQVLGQGPQFIFQYYEKEERGRGNFPDRFSARQFPNYSSELNVNALLLGDSALYLCASSRKQGVDQPQYFGPGTRLTVL.

On this clone: The read ends 3 residues shy of where the CDR3 ends; the end is completed using the germline J gene. The chain employs TRBV6-2 or TRBV6-3 and TRBJ2-7; 8 positions agree with TRBD2. Trimming took 8 bases from V and 2 from J; bases not matched to a gene: 17. The germline CDR1 and CDR2 sequences are MNHEY and SVGEGT. CDR3 length: 17 residues. The CDR3 sequence: CASRTPTYLAGPYEQYF. CDR3 DNA, as far as it was read: TGTGCCAGCCGGACCCCCACATACTTAGCGGGACCCTACGAG.

Comment on this clone: The read terminates 3 residues ahead of where the CDR3 ends, so the germline J gene completes it. V is TRBV5-1 and J is TRBJ2-7, with 9 bases identical to TRBD1. Unmatched junction bases numbered 0, after V lost 0 bases and J lost 2 bases. This CDR3 is 14 amino acids long. Germline CDR1 and CDR2: SGHRS and YFSETQ. CDR3: CASSLGTGAYEQYF. The part of the CDR3 DNA that was read is TGCGCCAGCAGCTTGGGGACAGGGGCCTACGAG.

A word on this clone: The CDR3 is cut off 3 residues early in the read; its end comes from the germline J gene. V gene TRBV20-1 combines with J gene TRBJ1-3; TRBD1 agrees at 9 bases. CDR3 length equals 15 residues. V dropped 3 bases and J dropped 2; count of bases not matched to a gene: 5. Germline CDR1 DFQATT, CDR2 SNEGSKA (reference sequence). CDR3 DNA (partial): TGCAGTGCTAGGGAACAGGGGGCGGCTGGAAACACC. It specifies CSAREQGAAGNT. The full-length CDR3 reads as CSAREQGAAGNTIYF.

About this clone itself: The CDR3 extends 3 residues past the end of the read, so its final part is completed from the germline J gene. V gene TRBV7-9 combines with J gene TRBJ2-1, with D uncertain. The V gene's germline CDR1 is SEHNR and CDR2 FQNEAQ (reference sequence). V shed 5 bases and J shed 8 bases, with 16 bases lying between them. The CDR3 sequence is 14 residues long. The part of the CDR3 DNA that was read is TGTGCCAGCAGCCTTCTTTACGTATCGGATGAG. Its translation: CASSLLYVSDE. In full, the CDR3 reads CASSLLYVSDEQFF.

About this clone itself: From the germline J gene comes the end of the CDR3, since the read stops 3 residues before it. The rearrangement links TRBV11-3 to TRBJ2-7; a weak D match, TRBD1 (5 bases). Looked up from germline, CDR1 is SGHNT and CDR2 is YENEEA. V lost 2 bases, J lost 2 bases, and 7 bases lay in between. CDR3 size: 13 residues. CDR3 in amino acids: CASSLPGTYEQYF. The part of the CDR3 DNA that was read is TGTGCCAGCAGCTTACCAGGGACCTACGAG.

Worth noting for this clone: Coverage ceases 3 residues before the CDR3 finishes, and the germline J gene fills in the end. This sequence joins TRBV5-1 and TRBJ2-1, with D hard to call. This CDR3 region has 12 residues. From germline, CDR1 is SGHRS and CDR2 YFSETQ. V gave up 0 bases and J gave up 7 bases, with 5 bases separating them. Incomplete CDR3 DNA: TGCGCCAGCAGCTTGGAGGGTAATGAG. Residues: CASSLEGNE. The CDR3 reads in full as CASSLEGNEQFF.

This clone is deemed medium-sized (0.01 to 0.1%) by its frequency. A read error may produce the germline difference seen at one junction end. With the read ending 3 residues before the CDR3 end, the germline J gene is used to fill in that end. This chain joins TRBV7-7 and TRBJ2-1, with 7 bases that match TRBD1. Looked up from germline, CDR1 is SSHAT and CDR2 is FNYEAQ (reference sequence). This CDR3 spans 16 amino acids. CDR3 DNA, as far as it was read: TGTGCTAGCAGCTTAACTCCGGGACAGCTTTACAATGAG. It encodes CASSLTPGQLYNE. The whole CDR3 reads CASSLTPGQLYNEQFF.

Concerning this clone itself: The read comes to an end 3 residues before the CDR3 does, leaving the germline J gene to fill in the end. This sequence joins TRBV7-8 and TRBJ1-1; TRBD1 matches at 7 bases. CDR3 length: 16 residues. Per the germline V gene, CDR1 is SGHVS and CDR2 is FQNEAQ. The sequenced part of the CDR3 DNA is TGTGCCAGCAGCCCCTCGGGGAGTGTAGGGGGCGCGTCA. It is translated as CASSPSGSVGGAS. The CDR3, in full, reads CASSPSGSVGGASAFF.

With respect to this clone: Read data end 3 residues before the CDR3 end; the end is taken from the germline J gene. The gene calls are TRBV11-3 and TRBJ1-1; 9 bases are shared with TRBD1. Germline CDR1 SGHNT, CDR2 YENEEA. CDR3 length: 14 amino acids. The V gene end was trimmed by 5 bases and the J gene end by 3 bases; junction bases not matched to a gene: 4. CDR3 bases read: TGTGCCAGCAGCCGTCGGGACAGGGACACTGAA. Translated: CASSRRDRDTE. The CDR3, in full, reads CASSRRDRDTEAFF.

Turning to this clone: The missing CDR3 end, 3 residues past where the read stops, is filled in from the germline J gene. This rearrangement joins TRBV30 to TRBJ2-5, with TRBD2 matching over 10 bases. Germline V lookup: CDR1 GTSNPN, CDR2 SVGIG (reference sequence). The CDR3 loop spans 14 amino acids. The V segment lost 4 bases and the J segment 4 bases; nucleotides outside the gene matches: 6. The CDR3 loop is CAWTGLAVGETQYF. The part of the CDR3 DNA that was read is TGTGCCTGGACCGGACTAGCGGTCGGAGAGACC.

Remarks on this clone: The CDR3 end falls 3 residues outside the read, so it is completed with the germline J gene. This chain links TRBV6-1 with TRBJ2-5, with 8 bases matching TRBD2. CDR1 and CDR2 from the germline V gene are MNHNS and SASEGT. The CDR3 contains 17 residues. The V gene end was trimmed by 2 bases and the J gene end by 2 bases; junction bases not matched to a gene: 10. CDR3 loop: CASSEYGRGRVQETQYF. The part of the CDR3 DNA that was read is TGTGCCAGCAGTGAATACGGGAGGGGCAGGGTGCAAGAGACC.

A note on this clone: The read terminates 3 residues ahead of where the CDR3 ends, so the germline J gene completes it. This rearrangement joins TRBV2 to TRBJ1-1; 8 bases are a match to TRBD1. This CDR3 comprises 16 residues. The junction had 13 bases not matched to a gene; V was cut back by 5 bases and J by 5 bases. Germline lookup yields CDR1 SNHLY and CDR2 FYNNEI. This chain's CDR3 is CASSQTDHTGGTEAFF. CDR3 DNA (partial): TGTGCCAGCAGTCAAACCGACCACACAGGGGGAACTGAA.

Notes on this clone: The read terminates 3 residues before the CDR3 end, so the remaining end is supplied by the germline J gene. This chain links TRBV30 with TRBJ2-2; TRBD1 is a possible D gene (6 bases). Germline CDR1 reads GTSNPN; CDR2 reads SVGIG (reference sequence). The CDR3 is 12 residues long. V was shortened by 8 bases and J by 5 bases, with 12 bases between the two germline ends. The CDR3 protein is CAINRVTGELFF. CDR3 bases read: TGTGCCATTAACAGGGTTACCGGGGAG.

A word on this clone: The missing CDR3 end, 3 residues past where the read stops, is filled in from the germline J gene. The V call is TRBV19, the J call TRBJ2-2; 8 bases agree with TRBD2. The junction had 12 bases not matched to a gene; V was cut back by 7 bases and J by 5 bases. Germline assignment: CDR1 LNHDA and CDR2 SQIVND (reference sequence). The CDR3 runs to 16 residues. This chain's CDR3 is CASTTGTRILTGELFF. The DNA read from the CDR3 is TGTGCCAGTACCACCGGGACTAGGATTTTGACCGGGGAG.

The covered CDR3 bases are TGTGCCAGCAGCCTGAGCGGGATGAGCTACGAG. This gives the protein CASSLSGMSYE. The CDR3 reads in full as CASSLSGMSYEQYF. V gene TRBV7-2 combines with J gene TRBJ2-7; 7 bases line up with TRBD2. The CDR3 end falls 3 residues outside the read, so it is completed with the germline J gene. CDR3 size: 14 residues. J was trimmed by 3 bases and V by 5 bases; bases with no gene match: 7. Germline V gene lookup returns CDR1 SGHTA and CDR2 FQGNSA.